The 23 T cell receptor beta chains given below trace back to one sample, sequenced in a study of vaccination and CD4 T cells after COVID-19. No antigen is known for these receptors. Cultured CD4+ T-cell DNA underwent Oncomine TCR Beta short-read sequencing. Using its own MiXCR run on the PCR reads, TCRdb lists one record per CDR3 protein. The sample lists roughly 22,000 distinct CDR3 sequences; around two thirds were seen once. Noted treatment: roughly nine-day PBMC culture with coronavirus spike peptide pools or control peptides (ViraFEST assay). The source material was CD4+ T cells from blood, cultured in vitro. All receptors derive from a human donor who had recovered from COVID-19.

The CDR3, as DNA: TGTGCCACCAGTGATTTTAGAGTAGGGGAGACCCAGTACTTC. This codes for CATSDFRVGETQYF. The J gene is TRBJ2-5, the V gene TRBV24-1; unclear D gene. There are 14 residues in the CDR3. V lost 1 base and J lost 5, with 10 bases in between. The V gene's germline CDR1 is KGHDR and CDR2 SFDVKD.

This clonotype was observed a handful of times. V is TRBV2 and J is TRBJ2-7; 10 bases map to TRBD1. This CDR3 is 14 amino acids long. The V gene end was trimmed by 6 bases and the J gene end by 6 bases; junction bases not matched to a gene: 8. Germline-derived CDR1 and CDR2 are SNHLY and FYNNEI. As DNA, the CDR3 is TGTGCCAGCAGGAGAGGGACAGGGGCAGGCGAGCAGTACTTC. It is translated as CASRRGTGAGEQYF.

This chain joins TRBV24-1 and TRBJ2-7; 9 nucleotides match TRBD2. CDR1 and CDR2 from the germline V gene are KGHDR and SFDVKD. The CDR3 length is 15 residues. V lost 1 base and J lost 3; bases outside the gene matches: 3. In DNA form, the CDR3 reads TGTGCCACCAGTGATTTTGCGGGAGGGAACTACGAGCAGTACTTC. This sequence encodes CATSDFAGGNYEQYF.

This rearrangement joins TRBV6-2 or TRBV6-3 to TRBJ2-5; 11 bases are shared with TRBD2. Germline V gene data show CDR1 as MNHEY and CDR2 as SVGEGT. CDR3 length equals 18 residues. V shed 2 bases, J shed 0 bases, and the junction held 8 bases outside the gene matches. CDR3 amino acids: CASSYVSGRASNQETQYF. CDR3 nucleotides: TGTGCCAGCAGTTACGTTAGCGGGAGGGCCTCAAACCAAGAGACCCAGTACTTC.

There are a few counts of this clonotype. The V gene is TRBV10-1, the J gene TRBJ1-2, with TRBD1 matching 7 bases. V lost 6 bases, J lost 2 bases, and 6 bases stayed unmatched. CDR1 is WNHNN and CDR2 is SYGVQD in the germline V gene (reference sequence). The CDR3 runs to 14 residues. The CDR3 sequence is CASSPQGHNYGYTF. CDR3 nucleotides: TGCGCCAGCAGCCCACAGGGGCACAACTATGGCTACACCTTC.

V usage is TRBV4-2 and J usage is TRBJ2-1; a weak D match, TRBD2 (6 bases). The CDR3 is made up of 15 amino acids. CDR1 and CDR2 from the germline V gene are LGHNA and YNFKEQ. Trimming pared 1 base from V and 2 bases from J, leaving 9 bases between. CDR3 sequence reads: CASSQGSGPYNEQFF. The CDR3 DNA follows: TGTGCCAGCAGCCAAGGAAGCGGGCCCTACAATGAGCAGTTCTTC.

The table lists this clonotype with a few counts. The rearrangement uses TRBV6-2 or TRBV6-3 and TRBJ2-3; D is perhaps TRBD1 or TRBD2 (6 bases each). From germline, CDR1 is MNHEY and CDR2 SVGEGT. The CDR3 contains 15 residues. V lost 6 bases and J lost 2, with 15 bases in between. Here the CDR3 DNA reads TGTGCCAGCAGCCCAAAGGGGGGACTCACAGATACGCAGTATTTT. Translation: CASSPKGGLTDTQYF.

The chain is built from TRBV19 and TRBJ1-2; no definite D call. CDR1 is LNHDA and CDR2 is SQIVND in the germline V gene (reference sequence). This CDR3 region has 13 residues. V dropped 5 bases and J dropped 8 bases, with 15 bases sitting between them. DNA for the CDR3: TGTGCCAGTAGTCTGGACCTACGGTGGGGCTACACCTTC. Amino acids: CASSLDLRWGYTF.

The chain couples TRBV7-2 to TRBJ2-7; a possible D gene is TRBD1 (5 bases). With 3 bases removed from V and 4 bases from J, the gap between germline ends came to 10 bases. Per the germline V gene, CDR1 is SGHTA and CDR2 is FQGNSA. The CDR3 is 13 amino acids. The CDR3 bases are TGTGCCAGCAGCTTGGACAAGCAGTACGAGCAGTACTTC. Protein sequence: CASSLDKQYEQYF.

The chain links TRBV29-1 to TRBJ1-5, with a tentative D call TRBD1 (5 bases). CDR1 and CDR2 (germline): SQVTM, ANQGSEA. Trimming removed 6 bases at V and 6 bases at J, with 15 bases between. The CDR3 is 13 amino acids. In DNA, the CDR3 is TGCAGCGTGGGGACTTCTCGGGGTCAGCCCCAGCATTTT. Translation: CSVGTSRGQPQHF.

The chain has TRBV7-3 and TRBJ2-3, with 15 positions matching TRBD2. Germline V CDR1 and CDR2: SGHTA, FQGTGA. Trimming at V came to 5 bases and at J to 8 bases, leaving 8 bases not matched to a gene. This CDR3 spans 16 amino acids. CDR3 DNA sequence: TGTGCCAGCAGCACTCGGACTAGCGGGAGGGCAGGTACGCAGTATTTT. It encodes CASSTRTSGRAGTQYF.

CDR3 loop: CSAPGKAGRSYNEQFF. For the CDR3, the DNA is TGCAGTGCCCCTGGAAAAGCGGGAAGATCCTACAATGAGCAGTTCTTC. The rearrangement uses TRBV20-1 and TRBJ2-1; 7 bases are shared with TRBD2. The germline gives CDR1 DFQATT, CDR2 SNEGSKA (reference sequence). J was trimmed by 1 base and V by 6 bases; bases with no gene match: 12. This CDR3 contains 16 residues.

This clonotype is a singleton in its sample. The gene calls are TRBV6-2 or TRBV6-3 and TRBJ1-2; 10 bases agree with TRBD1. This CDR3 has 16 amino acids. V lost 8 bases and J lost 3; bases outside the gene matches: 12. Germline loops: CDR1 MNHEY, CDR2 SVGEGT. CDR3 sequence: CASLRSAGQGHYGYTF. In DNA, the CDR3 is TGTGCCAGCCTACGCAGCGCGGGACAGGGGCACTATGGCTACACCTTC.

The rearrangement links TRBV7-6 to TRBJ2-3; D is possibly TRBD1 (5 bases). This CDR3 has 14 residues. The V end lost 3 bases, the J end lost 2 bases, and 9 bases lay between the germline ends. Germline CDR1 reads SGHVS; CDR2 reads FNYEAQ. In DNA, the CDR3 is TGTGCCAGCAGCTTCCTAGGGGTCACAGATACGCAGTATTTT. Its translation is CASSFLGVTDTQYF.

The CDR3 coding sequence is TGCAGTGCTAGACATACCAGGGGGGAGAGTGAAAAACTGTTTTTT. This gives the protein CSARHTRGESEKLFF. The genes are TRBV20-1 and TRBJ1-4; TRBD1 aligns across 7 bases. V was pared by 2 bases and J by 7 bases, with 10 bases of the junction left unmatched. The CDR3 spans 15 residues. Germline V gene lookup returns CDR1 DFQATT and CDR2 SNEGSKA (reference sequence).

The rearrangement uses TRBV20-1 and TRBJ1-3; maybe TRBD1 (5 bases). Trimming pared 5 bases from V and 0 bases from J, leaving 11 bases between. The CDR3 is 14 residues long. CDR1 DFQATT and CDR2 SNEGSKA come from the germline V gene (reference sequence). CDR3 bases: TGCAGTGCTCAGGGACGAAACTCTGGAAACACCATATATTTT. This codes for CSAQGRNSGNTIYF.

V gene TRBV2 combines with J gene TRBJ2-3, with D unresolved. CDR3 size: 16 residues. Looked up from germline, CDR1 is SNHLY and CDR2 is FYNNEI. V shed 1 base and J shed 2 bases, with 13 bases lying between them. The CDR3 spells CASSEGQTIITDTQYF. CDR3 sequence (DNA): TGTGCCAGCAGTGAAGGGCAGACAATTATCACAGATACGCAGTATTTT. Filled out from reference TRBV2 and TRBJ2-3, the complete variable domain reads EPEVTQTPSHQVTQMGQEVILRCVPISNHLYFYWYRQILGQKVEFLVSFYNNEISEKSEIFDDQFSVERPDGSNFTLKIRSTKLEDSAMYFCASSEGQTIITDTQYFGPGTRLTVL.

There are a few counts of this clonotype. The chain uses TRBV19 and TRBJ1-5; maybe TRBD1 (5 bases). This CDR3 comprises 15 residues. Looked up from germline, CDR1 is LNHDA and CDR2 is SQIVND (reference sequence). Trimming removed 7 bases from V and 4 bases from J, with 17 bases in between. CDR3 sequence (DNA): TGTGCCAGTAAGATGCGGCAGGGAGGGAATCAGCCCCAGCATTTT. It translates to CASKMRQGGNQPQHF.

By sample share, this clonotype is hyperexpanded. The J gene is TRBJ1-1, the V gene TRBV7-2; TRBD1 matches 8 bases. This CDR3 is built from 17 residues. Trimming at V came to 4 bases and at J to 2 bases, leaving 12 bases not matched to a gene. Germline CDR1 reads SGHTA; CDR2 reads FQGNSA. CDR3 sequence: CASSSYLRTGTNTEAFF. CDR3 sequence (DNA): TGTGCCAGCAGCTCGTACCTCCGGACAGGGACTAACACTGAAGCTTTCTTT.

The genes are TRBV2 and TRBJ2-3; D may be TRBD1 (6 bases). This CDR3 spans 14 amino acids. V lost 4 bases, J lost 5 bases, and 13 bases lay in between. Per the germline V gene, CDR1 is SNHLY and CDR2 is FYNNEI. The CDR3 is CASSVGQGIDTQYF. Here the CDR3 DNA reads TGTGCCAGCAGTGTAGGGCAGGGGATAGATACGCAGTATTTT.

The chain combines TRBV5-1 with TRBJ2-3; 15 nucleotides line up with TRBD2. Germline V gene sequence: CDR1 SGHRS, CDR2 YFSETQ. Germline trimming cut 6 bases from V and 2 bases from J; bases unmatched to any gene: 10. The CDR3 is 18 amino acids. CDR3 nucleotide sequence: TGCGCCAGCACCACCGGACTAGCGGGAGGGCCCCCCACAGATACGCAGTATTTT. Its translation: CASTTGLAGGPPTDTQYF.

The chain couples TRBV4-2 to TRBJ1-3, with D hard to call. V was trimmed by 4 bases and J by 3 bases, leaving 10 bases between them. This CDR3 has 14 amino acids. Germline V gene lookup returns CDR1 LGHNA and CDR2 YNFKEQ. The CDR3, as DNA: TGTGCCAGCAGCCCAGGCGGAGATGGAAACACCATATATTTT. Protein: CASSPGGDGNTIYF.

In this sample, this clonotype turned up once. The V call is TRBV10-3, the J call TRBJ1-5, with a possible D match to TRBD1 (5 bases). Germline V gene lookup returns CDR1 ENHRY and CDR2 SYGVKD. Trimming took 6 bases from V and 1 from J, leaving 10 bases between them. There are 14 residues in the CDR3. In DNA, the CDR3 is TGTGCCATCAGGGCGACAGAGAGCAATCAGCCCCAGCATTTT. Translated, it gives CAIRATESNQPQHF.